This TCR beta chain stems from a study of OX40 agonist ivuxolimab in advanced cancers. With regard to the full study: Ivuxolimab was a fully human IgG2 agonistic monoclonal antibody targeting the costimulatory receptor OX40 (CD134). Intravenous ivuxolimab was administered to patients every 2 weeks at six dose levels: 0.01, 0.1, 0.3, 1.5, 3 and 10 mg/kg. Among the approximately 50 dose-escalation patients, some 20 had hepatocellular carcinoma, 15 melanoma, 9 renal cell carcinoma and 9 head and neck cancer. The dose-escalation cohort was around 83% male with a mean age of around 64 years, ranging from about 23 to 85. Prior anti-PD-1, anti-PD-L1 or anti-CTLA-4 therapy was permitted, and approximately 40% of dose-escalation patients had received checkpoint inhibitors. Partial responses occurred in three dose-escalation patients, of whom one had hepatocellular carcinoma and two had cutaneous melanoma. Peripheral TCRbeta sequencing was intended to test whether TCR sequence diversity was altered and clonal T-cell expansion was caused by ivuxolimab. The monotherapy dose-escalation portion (N = 52 patients) of the phase I ivuxolimab trial is reported in the paper. The full study reports these points: Which antigens the clonally expanded peripheral T cells were specific for was not determined. Partial responders in the 0.1-3.0 mg/kg groups had among the lowest normalized peripheral clonal expansion, especially among CD8+ T cells. On average, CD8+ T cells showed more expanded clones than CD4+ T cells after ivuxolimab. Low levels of normalized T-cell clonal expansion were also seen in some nonresponding patients. Clonal expansion of both CD4+ and CD8+ blood T cells was observed from baseline to week 6 at doses 0.1 to 3.0 mg/kg.

The trial excluded patients who had a history of autoimmune disease or who were on systemic immunosuppression. Peripheral blood for TCR sequencing was collected from all dose cohorts at baseline, on cycle 4 day 1, and on cycle 7 day 1. The samples were drawn from a first-in-human, open-label, multicenter phase I dose-escalation trial of ivuxolimab. The trial enrolled adults with locally advanced or metastatic head and neck squamous cell, hepatocellular, melanoma or renal cell carcinoma. Before TCR sequencing, CD4+ T cells and CD8+ T cells were sorted from peripheral blood as separate populations. To sequence the TCRbeta CDR3 region, genomic DNA was isolated from the sorted cells. TCRbeta CDR3 regions were sequenced using the immunoSEQ Assay. The clones in this table, taken by TCRdb from immuneACCESS, are in-frame only. Not every clone is retained; where verified, under half of the shortfall comes from an unresolved V gene, and the cause of the rest is unknown. The sample table contains about 91,000 clones; only one count was recorded for under 90% of them. The top ten hold around 1.1% of the sample.

A remark on this clone: This receptor's antigen is unknown. No much larger clone exists at a distance of one base, and base qualities are not known.

Counted from cysteine to phenylalanine, this CDR3 has 16 amino acids. The CDR3 DNA has 48 bases and is translated from base 1. The germline V gene provides CDR1 SGHTA and CDR2 FQGNSA. V loses 5 bases at its end and J loses 3 bases; junction bases beyond the gene matches: 7. Here the chain combines TRBV7-2 and TRBJ2-3; 11 middle bases align to TRBD2. The sequences come from CD4+ or CD8+ T cells sorted from blood, collected in a trial of the OX40 agonist ivuxolimab. The sequence came from an adult with an advanced solid tumor such as melanoma, head and neck, liver or kidney cancer. This receptor has the CDR3 CASSRNSGGATDTQYF. The nucleotide sequence reads TGTGCCAGCAGCCGAAATAGCGGGGGGGCGACAGATACGCAGTATTTT.